This T cell receptor beta chain was sequenced during a study of T cell changes during pregnancy in multiple sclerosis (dated by TCRdb to between 2017 and 2020). In terms of the full investigation: The study examined how the T cell repertoire changed over the course of pregnancy in women with multiple sclerosis.

About this clone: The antigen this receptor binds is unknown. Per-base quality was not reported, and no clone a single base away is much larger than it.

Measured from the cysteine to the phenylalanine, the CDR3 is 13 residues long. Only CDR3 DNA remains: 39 bases, in frame from the first base. V is clipped by 2 bases and J by 9 bases, and the sequence between their germline boundaries is 10 bases long. The germline V gene supplies CDR1 ENHRY and CDR2 SYGVKD. The library was generated by the immunoSEQ multiplex PCR assay. TCRdb took this table from immuneACCESS and kept in-frame rearrangements with V and J called. Such tables lack part of the clones; where checked against another copy, unresolved V genes explain under half of the gap, and the rest is unexplained. Within this sample are under 95,000 clones, with around 91% of them counted one time only. The ten biggest clones cover about 1.6% of the sample.

The rearrangement combines TRBV10-3 with TRBJ2-2; the D gene assignment is ambiguous. Material: peripheral blood, obtained after pregnancy. This clonotype was obtained from a female donor in good health, enrolled as a control in a pregnancy study. The CDR3 in this case is CAISEGLDRELFF. The nucleotides read TGTGCCATCAGTGAGGGGCTGGATCGGGAGCTGTTTTTT.